Below, 26 T cell receptor beta chains from the same sample are listed, as sequenced in a study of blood T cell repertoires in COVID-19. Clones were read by immunoSEQ multiplex PCR, and TCRdb kept only the in-frame ones, dropping some. The sample carries more than 60,000 clones, about four fifths recorded once. Sequencing input: peripheral blood. These receptors were taken from a middle-aged man with COVID-19, enrolled during active disease.

This rearrangement joins TRBV3-1 (or the pseudogene TRBV3-2) to TRBJ2-7; D may be TRBD1 (5 bases). The germline V gene encodes CDR1 LGHDT and CDR2 YNNKEL (reference sequence). V lost 4 bases and J 0 bases, leaving 19 bases between the germline ends. The CDR3 contains 17 residues. The CDR3 DNA follows: TGTGCCAGCAGCCCGGCCCCCTGGCGTGACAGCTCCTACGAGCAGTACTTC. It codes for CASSPAPWRDSSYEQYF.

This chain joins TRBV6-5 and TRBJ1-2; D perhaps matches TRBD1 (6 bases). V was clipped by 10 bases and J by 4 bases, with 16 bases between them. The CDR3 consists of 13 residues. The germline V gene has CDR1 MNHEY and CDR2 SVGAGI. The DNA for the CDR3 is TGTGCCACCGCGTGGGACACAGGCTATGGCTACACCTTC. This encodes CATAWDTGYGYTF.

This chain connects TRBV5-6 to TRBJ2-7; D possibly corresponds to TRBD2 (6 bases). The CDR3 is 15 residues long. The V gene's germline CDR1 is SGHDT and CDR2 YYEEEE. Trimming cost V 0 bases and J 4 bases, with 14 bases left between them. The CDR3 spells CASSLARGAGYEQYF. The CDR3 bases are TGTGCCAGCAGCTTGGCGCGGGGTGCGGGTTACGAGCAGTACTTC.

This clone has just one count. The V and J genes are TRBV7-3 and TRBJ2-2, with 12 bases identical to TRBD1. The CDR3 contains 17 residues. Germline CDR1 reads SGHTA; CDR2 reads FQGTGA. The J segment lost 7 bases and the V segment lost 5 bases, leaving 11 bases of the junction unmatched. The chain's CDR3 is CASSLGDRGLVVGELFF. In DNA, the CDR3 is TGTGCCAGCAGCCTTGGGGACAGGGGGCTTGTTGTCGGGGAGCTGTTTTTT.

In its sample, this clone was seen a few times. This CDR3 is CASSSSGRGDTEAFF. As DNA, the CDR3 is TGTGCCAGCAGCTCCAGCGGCAGGGGGGACACTGAAGCTTTCTTT. V and J are TRBV7-6 and TRBJ1-1; 7 positions match TRBD1. The CDR3 sequence is 15 residues long. Germline V gives CDR1 SGHVS, CDR2 FNYEAQ. Trimming removed 4 bases from V and 3 bases from J; junction bases left unmatched: 8.

The rearrangement uses TRBV5-1 and TRBJ1-1, with a tentative D call TRBD1 (6 bases). V lost 3 bases, J lost 2 bases, and 14 bases lay in between. Per the germline V gene, CDR1 is SGHRS and CDR2 is YFSETQ. This CDR3 spans 15 amino acids. The DNA of the CDR3 is TGCGCCAGCAGCTCTTTACAGGGACCCAACACTGAAGCTTTCTTT. Translating gives CASSSLQGPNTEAFF.

The count of this clone is one. The V and J genes are TRBV10-3 and TRBJ2-7; D is perhaps TRBD1 (7 bases). CDR1 ENHRY and CDR2 SYGVKD come from the germline V gene. The CDR3 contains 14 residues. Trimming stripped 10 bases from V and 6 bases from J, with 22 bases between. CDR3 amino acids: CATGRDSQDSEQYF. For the CDR3, the DNA is TGTGCCACAGGGCGGGACAGCCAAGACTCCGAGCAGTACTTC.

Only a few counts were recorded for this clone. The rearrangement links TRBV7-2 to TRBJ1-5, with D possibly TRBD1 on 6 matching bases. The CDR3 has 15 residues. The V and J ends lost 4 bases and 5 bases respectively, with 15 bases between them. Germline V gene data show CDR1 as SGHTA and CDR2 as FQGNSA. The CDR3 DNA is TGTGCCAGCAGCTCCGAATACAGGGTCGATCAGCCCCAGCATTTT. Amino acid sequence: CASSSEYRVDQPQHF.

The V gene is TRBV5-1, the J gene TRBJ1-2; 11 bases match TRBD1. Germline V gene data show CDR1 as SGHRS and CDR2 as YFSETQ. The trim removed 0 bases at V and 8 bases at J, leaving 12 bases unmatched. The CDR3 consists of 17 residues. CDR3 sequence: CASSLGSGTGGPWGYTF. In nucleotides, the CDR3 is TGCGCCAGCAGCTTGGGTTCCGGGACAGGGGGACCATGGGGCTACACCTTC.

This clone occurred once. This chain connects TRBV7-9 to TRBJ2-7; tentatively, D is TRBD2 (5 bases). Deletions cut 5 bases from V and 3 bases from J, with 11 bases between. Germline lookup yields CDR1 SEHNR and CDR2 FQNEAQ (reference sequence). The CDR3 runs to 13 residues. CDR3 in amino acids: CASSPTGNYEQYF. In nucleotides, the CDR3 is TGTGCCAGCAGCCCCACCGGGAACTACGAGCAGTACTTC. Full variable domain (outside the CDR3, taken from reference TRBV7-9 and TRBJ2-7): DTGVSQNPRHKITKRGQNVTFRCDPISEHNRLYWYRQTLGQGPEFLTYFQNEAQLEKSRLLSDRFSAERPKGSFSTLEIQRTEQGDSAMYLCASSPTGNYEQYFGPGTRLTVT.

This clone was seen once. The chain's CDR3 is CASSLTPLQAYEQYF. CDR3 DNA sequence: TGTGCCAGCAGCTTAACCCCCCTACAGGCCTACGAGCAGTACTTC. The chain uses TRBV7-2 and TRBJ2-7; tentatively, D is TRBD1 (5 bases). CDR3 length: 15 amino acids. V gave up 2 bases and J gave up 2 bases, with 13 bases separating them. Germline lookup yields CDR1 SGHTA and CDR2 FQGNSA.

This clone was picked up one time. The chain carries TRBV5-1 and TRBJ1-1; 8 bases align to TRBD1. Germline V gene sequence: CDR1 SGHRS, CDR2 YFSETQ. The CDR3 is made up of 14 amino acids. After removal of 1 base from V and 3 bases from J, the junction contained 2 bases not matched to a gene. CDR3 sequence (DNA): TGCGCCAGCAGCTTGAACAGGGGGGACACTGAAGCTTTCTTT. Its translation is CASSLNRGDTEAFF.

This rearrangement joins TRBV7-3 to TRBJ1-2; 8 bases align to TRBD1. V dropped 4 bases and J dropped 8; count of bases not matched to a gene: 12. The CDR3 is 15 residues long. The germline V gene has CDR1 SGHTA and CDR2 FQGTGA. The CDR3 is CASSSGTGQWEGYTF. CDR3 DNA sequence: TGTGCCAGCAGCTCCGGGACAGGTCAATGGGAAGGCTACACCTTC.

The genes are TRBV2 and TRBJ1-1, with 7 positions matching TRBD1. Germline CDR1 SNHLY, CDR2 FYNNEI. The CDR3 sequence is 12 residues long. The V segment lost 10 bases and the J segment 1 base; nucleotides outside the gene matches: 3. The CDR3 DNA reads TGTGCCATAGGGGGCTCGAACACTGAAGCTTTCTTT. It encodes CAIGGSNTEAFF.

The J gene is TRBJ2-1, the V gene TRBV6-2 or TRBV6-3, with 7 nucleotides matching TRBD2. V shed 5 bases and J 0 bases; nucleotides not matched to a gene: 10. The CDR3 contains 17 residues. CDR1 and CDR2 (germline): MNHEY, SVGEGT. The CDR3 DNA sequence: TGTGCCAGCAGTGCGATAAGGCGGGGGAGCTCCTACAATGAGCAGTTCTTC. It codes for CASSAIRRGSSYNEQFF.

This chain uses TRBV5-1 with TRBJ1-5, with D tentatively TRBD1 (6 bases). This CDR3 has 15 amino acids. Trimming cost V 0 bases and J 4 bases, with 11 bases left between them. Germline assignment: CDR1 SGHRS and CDR2 YFSETQ. For the CDR3, the DNA is TGCGCCAGCAGCTTGGCAGGGGAAAGTAATCAGCCCCAGCATTTT. Translated, it gives CASSLAGESNQPQHF.

The CDR3 region is CASSVAPQNEQYF. CDR3 in DNA: TGTGCCAGCAGCGTAGCGCCACAGAACGAGCAGTACTTC. The genes are TRBV9 and TRBJ2-7; D unclear. CDR3 length: 13 residues. V lost 0 bases to trimming and J lost 5 bases, with 9 bases between them. Germline CDR1 reads SGDLS; CDR2 reads YYNGEE. The whole variable domain, remainder taken from reference TRBV9 and TRBJ2-7, is DSGVTQTPKHLITATGQRVTLRCSPRSGDLSVYWYQQSLDQGLQFLIQYYNGEERAKGNILERFSAQQFPDLHSELNLSSLELGDSALYFCASSVAPQNEQYFGPGTRLTVT.

This clone came up a few times. The chain has TRBV10-3 and TRBJ2-2; 7 positions agree with TRBD1. Trimming at V came to 11 bases and at J to 0 bases, leaving 6 bases not matched to a gene. The CDR3 sequence is 14 residues long. CDR1 ENHRY and CDR2 SYGVKD come from the germline V gene. This chain's CDR3 is CAASQGANTGELFF. The CDR3 bases are TGTGCCGCCTCCCAGGGGGCGAACACCGGGGAGCTGTTTTTT.

V is TRBV5-1 and J is TRBJ2-7, with a weak D call TRBD2 (5 bases). Trimming cost V 4 bases and J 2 bases, with 10 bases left between them. The CDR3 has 13 residues. The germline V gene encodes CDR1 SGHRS and CDR2 YFSETQ. CDR3 sequence: CASSGGRAYEQYF. CDR3 DNA: TGCGCCAGCAGCGGCGGGCGAGCCTACGAGCAGTACTTC. Supplemented by reference TRBV5-1 and TRBJ2-7, the full variable domain reads KAGVTQTPRYLIKTRGQQVTLSCSPISGHRSVSWYQQTPGQGLQFLFEYFSETQRNKGNFPGRFSGRQFSNSRSEMNVSTLELGDSALYLCASSGGRAYEQYFGPGTRLTVT.

Written as DNA, the CDR3 is TGTGCCAGCGGGACAGGGGGCGCGGGAAACATTCAGTACTTC. This encodes CASGTGGAGNIQYF. The rearrangement uses TRBV27 and TRBJ2-4, with 12 bases fitting TRBD1. The CDR3 loop spans 14 amino acids. After removal of 8 bases from V and 6 bases from J, the junction contained 5 bases not matched to a gene. Germline V lookup: CDR1 MNHEY, CDR2 SMNVEV (reference sequence).

This chain joins TRBV15 and TRBJ2-5; 8 bases agree with TRBD2. CDR3 length: 15 amino acids. From germline, CDR1 is LNHNV and CDR2 YYDKDF (reference sequence). V trimming: 3 bases; J trimming: 4 bases; junction bases outside the gene matches: 7. CDR3 bases: TGTGCCACCAGCAGCGGGCGGGGGGAGTTAGAGACCCAGTACTTC. Translated: CATSSGRGELETQYF.

The chain uses TRBV27 and TRBJ1-2, with TRBD1 identical over 8 bases. In germline, CDR1 is MNHEY, CDR2 SMNVEV (reference sequence). The CDR3 is made up of 12 amino acids. V lost 5 bases to trimming and J lost 7 bases; unmatched junction nucleotides: 3. Here the CDR3 DNA reads TGTGCCAGCAGTGGACAGGGCTTTGGCTACACCTTC. This gives the protein CASSGQGFGYTF.

The genes are TRBV9 and TRBJ2-7; tentatively, D is TRBD1 (5 bases). The CDR3 length is 14 residues. The V end was cut by 4 bases, the J end by 4 bases, with 15 bases between. Germline-derived CDR1 and CDR2 are SGDLS and YYNGEE. DNA for the CDR3: TGTGCCAGCAGCCCCCCGAGCAGGGCGTACGAGCAGTACTTC. The encoded protein is CASSPPSRAYEQYF.

The chain recombines TRBV30 with TRBJ1-2, with 7 bases lining up with TRBD1. The ends lost 4 bases at V and 9 bases at J; junction bases unmatched: 5. Germline V gene sequence: CDR1 GTSNPN, CDR2 SVGIG (reference sequence). The CDR3 contains 11 residues. In DNA form, the CDR3 reads TGTGCCTGGATGACAAGGGGGCGCTACACCTTC. It is translated as CAWMTRGRYTF.

This rearrangement joins TRBV9 to TRBJ2-5, with 8 bases identical to TRBD2. Germline V CDR1 and CDR2: SGDLS, YYNGEE. This CDR3 contains 21 residues. V was clipped by 0 bases and J by 1 base; unmatched bases: 20. The CDR3 DNA reads TGTGCCAGCAGCGTAGCTACGTATGCGGGGGGAAACCCTAACGTCCAAGAGACCCAGTACTTC. Its protein is CASSVATYAGGNPNVQETQYF.

The chain is built from TRBV27 and TRBJ1-1; 7 bases align to TRBD1. From germline, CDR1 is MNHEY and CDR2 SMNVEV (reference sequence). The CDR3 consists of 14 residues. Trimming removed 4 bases from V and 8 bases from J; junction bases left unmatched: 10. The CDR3 DNA is TGTGCCAGCAGTTCTCGGACAGGAACGCTGGAAGCTTTCTTT. Translating it yields CASSSRTGTLEAFF.